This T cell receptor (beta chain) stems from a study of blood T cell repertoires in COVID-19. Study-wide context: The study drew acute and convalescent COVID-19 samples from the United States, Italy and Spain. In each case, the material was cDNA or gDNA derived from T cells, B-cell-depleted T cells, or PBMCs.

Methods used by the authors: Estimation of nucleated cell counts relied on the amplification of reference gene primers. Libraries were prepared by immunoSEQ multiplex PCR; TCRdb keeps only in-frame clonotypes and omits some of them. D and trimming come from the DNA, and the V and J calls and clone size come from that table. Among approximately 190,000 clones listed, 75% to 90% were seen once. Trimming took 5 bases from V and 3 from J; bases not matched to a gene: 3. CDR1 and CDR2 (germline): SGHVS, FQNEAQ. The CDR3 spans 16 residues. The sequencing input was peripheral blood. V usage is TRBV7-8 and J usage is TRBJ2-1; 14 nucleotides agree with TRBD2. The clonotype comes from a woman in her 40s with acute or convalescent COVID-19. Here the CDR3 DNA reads TGTGCCAGCAGCCTGGGACTAGCGGGGGACTACAATGAGCAGTTCTTC. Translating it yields CASSLGLAGDYNEQFF.